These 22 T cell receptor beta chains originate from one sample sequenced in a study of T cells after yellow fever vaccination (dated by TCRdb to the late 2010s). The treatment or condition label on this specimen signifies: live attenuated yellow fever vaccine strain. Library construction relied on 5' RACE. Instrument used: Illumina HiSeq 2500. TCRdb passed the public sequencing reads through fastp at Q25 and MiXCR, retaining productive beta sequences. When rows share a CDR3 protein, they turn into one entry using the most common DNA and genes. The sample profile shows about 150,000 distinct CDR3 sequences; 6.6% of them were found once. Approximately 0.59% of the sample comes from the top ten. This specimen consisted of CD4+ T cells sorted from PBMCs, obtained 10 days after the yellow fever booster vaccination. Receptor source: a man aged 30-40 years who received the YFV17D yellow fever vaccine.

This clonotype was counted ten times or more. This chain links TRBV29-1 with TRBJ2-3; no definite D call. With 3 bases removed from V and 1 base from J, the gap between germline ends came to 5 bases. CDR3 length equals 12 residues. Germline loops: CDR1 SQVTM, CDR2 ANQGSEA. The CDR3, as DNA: TGCAGCGTTGACCAGGGCACAGATACGCAGTATTTT. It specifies CSVDQGTDTQYF.

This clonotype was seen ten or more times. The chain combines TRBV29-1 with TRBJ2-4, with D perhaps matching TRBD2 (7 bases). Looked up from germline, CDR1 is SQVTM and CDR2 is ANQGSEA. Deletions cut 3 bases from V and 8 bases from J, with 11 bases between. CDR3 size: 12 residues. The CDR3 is CSVEGAGDIQYF. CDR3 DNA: TGCAGCGTTGAGGGGGCGGGAGACATTCAGTACTTC.

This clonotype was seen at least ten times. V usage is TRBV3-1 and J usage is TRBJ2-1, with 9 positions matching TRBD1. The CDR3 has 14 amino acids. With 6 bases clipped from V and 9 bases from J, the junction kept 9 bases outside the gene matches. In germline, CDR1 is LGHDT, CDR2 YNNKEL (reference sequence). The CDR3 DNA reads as TGTGCCAGCAGGGCGACGGACAGGGGTTTTGAGCAGTTCTTC. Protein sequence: CASRATDRGFEQFF.

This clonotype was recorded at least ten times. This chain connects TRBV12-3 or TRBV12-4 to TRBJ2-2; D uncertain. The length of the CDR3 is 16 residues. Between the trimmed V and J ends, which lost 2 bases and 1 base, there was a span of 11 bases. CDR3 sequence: CASSLIADLNTGELFF. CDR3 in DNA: TGTGCCAGCAGTTTAATTGCGGACCTGAACACCGGGGAGCTGTTTTTT.

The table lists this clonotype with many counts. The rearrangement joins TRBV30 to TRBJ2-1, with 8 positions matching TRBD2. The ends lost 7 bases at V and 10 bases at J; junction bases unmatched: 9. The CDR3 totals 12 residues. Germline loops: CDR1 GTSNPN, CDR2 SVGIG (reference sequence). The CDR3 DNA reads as TGTGCCTCCCAGCGGGAGCGCGGGGAGCAGTTCTTC. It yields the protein CASQRERGEQFF.

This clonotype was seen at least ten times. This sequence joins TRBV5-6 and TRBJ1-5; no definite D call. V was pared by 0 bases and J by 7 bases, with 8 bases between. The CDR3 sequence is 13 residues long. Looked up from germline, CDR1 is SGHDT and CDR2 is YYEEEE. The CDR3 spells CASSLEREQPQHF. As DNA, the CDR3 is TGTGCCAGCAGCTTGGAGCGGGAACAGCCCCAGCATTTT.

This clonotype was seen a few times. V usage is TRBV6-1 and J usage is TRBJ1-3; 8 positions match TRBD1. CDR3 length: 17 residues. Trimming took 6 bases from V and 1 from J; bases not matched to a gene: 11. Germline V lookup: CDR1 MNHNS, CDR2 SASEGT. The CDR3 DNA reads TGTGCCAGCAGCCGGACAGGGAGCTCTGTGTCTGGAAACACCATATATTTT. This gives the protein CASSRTGSSVSGNTIYF.

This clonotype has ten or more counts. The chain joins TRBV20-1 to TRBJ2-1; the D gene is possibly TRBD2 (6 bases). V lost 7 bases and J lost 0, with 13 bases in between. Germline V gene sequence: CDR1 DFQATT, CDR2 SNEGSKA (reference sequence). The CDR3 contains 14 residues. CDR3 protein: CSGRGGNSYNEQFF. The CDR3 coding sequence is TGCAGTGGGAGGGGCGGCAACTCCTACAATGAGCAGTTCTTC.

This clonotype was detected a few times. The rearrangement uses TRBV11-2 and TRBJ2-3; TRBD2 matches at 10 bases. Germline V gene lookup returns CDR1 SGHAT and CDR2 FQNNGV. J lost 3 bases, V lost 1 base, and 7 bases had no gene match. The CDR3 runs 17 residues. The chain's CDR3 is CASSLVRSGRVTDTQYF. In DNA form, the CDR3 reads TGTGCCAGCAGCTTAGTTCGAAGCGGGAGGGTGACAGATACGCAGTATTTT.

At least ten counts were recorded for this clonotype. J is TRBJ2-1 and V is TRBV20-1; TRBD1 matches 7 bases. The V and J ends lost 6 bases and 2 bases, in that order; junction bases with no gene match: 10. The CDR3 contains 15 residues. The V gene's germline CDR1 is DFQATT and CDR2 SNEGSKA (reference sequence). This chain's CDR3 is CSAPRQGLAYNEQFF. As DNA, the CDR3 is TGCAGTGCGCCCCGACAGGGCCTAGCCTACAATGAGCAGTTCTTC.

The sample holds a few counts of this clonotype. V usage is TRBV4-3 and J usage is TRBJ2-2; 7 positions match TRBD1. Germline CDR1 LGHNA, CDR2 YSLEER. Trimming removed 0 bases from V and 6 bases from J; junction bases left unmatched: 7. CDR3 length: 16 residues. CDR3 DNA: TGCGCCAGCAGCCAAGAGTTCACAGGGGTTGCCGGGGAGCTGTTTTTT. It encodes CASSQEFTGVAGELFF.

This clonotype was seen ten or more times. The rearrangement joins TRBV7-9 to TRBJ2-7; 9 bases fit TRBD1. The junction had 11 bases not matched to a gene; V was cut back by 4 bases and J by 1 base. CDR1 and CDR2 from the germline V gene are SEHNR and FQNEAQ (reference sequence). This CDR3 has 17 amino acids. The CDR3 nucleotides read TGTGCCAGCAGCTCCGGGCCCGGACAGGGGAAATCCTACGAGCAGTACTTC. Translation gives CASSSGPGQGKSYEQYF.

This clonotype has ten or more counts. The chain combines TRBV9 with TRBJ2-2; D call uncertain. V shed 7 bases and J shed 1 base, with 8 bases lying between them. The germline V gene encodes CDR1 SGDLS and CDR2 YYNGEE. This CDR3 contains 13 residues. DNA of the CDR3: TGTGCCAGCGCCGTGGGGAACACCGGGGAGCTGTTTTTT. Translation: CASAVGNTGELFF.

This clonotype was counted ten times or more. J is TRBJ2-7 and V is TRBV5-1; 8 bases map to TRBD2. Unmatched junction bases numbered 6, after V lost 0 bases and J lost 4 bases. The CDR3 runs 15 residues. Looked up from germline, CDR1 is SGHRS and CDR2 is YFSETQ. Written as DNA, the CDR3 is TGCGCCAGCAGCTTGGGCGCGGGAGGCGCGTACGAGCAGTACTTC. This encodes CASSLGAGGAYEQYF.

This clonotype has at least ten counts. CDR3 DNA sequence: TGTGCCAGCAGTTTACTAGCGGGAGGGCGAAATGAGCAGTTCTTC. Amino acid sequence: CASSLLAGGRNEQFF. This sequence joins TRBV28 and TRBJ2-1; 12 nucleotides match TRBD2. This CDR3 region has 15 residues. Germline V gene data show CDR1 as MDHEN and CDR2 as SYDVKM. The ends lost 2 bases at V and 7 bases at J; junction bases unmatched: 3. The full variable domain, its missing parts supplied by reference TRBV28 and TRBJ2-1, is DVKVTQSSRYLVKRTGEKVFLECVQDMDHENMFWYRQDPGLGLRLIYFSYDVKMKEKGDIPEGYSVSREKKERFSLILESASTNQTSMYLCASSLLAGGRNEQFFGPGTRLTVL.

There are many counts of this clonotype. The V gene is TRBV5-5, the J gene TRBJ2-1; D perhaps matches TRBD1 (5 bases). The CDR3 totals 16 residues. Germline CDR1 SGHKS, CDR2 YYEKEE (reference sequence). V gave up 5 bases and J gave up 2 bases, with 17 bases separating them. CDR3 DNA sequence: TGTGCCAGCAGAAAAGAAGGACATCCGACCTACAATGAGCAGTTCTTC. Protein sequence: CASRKEGHPTYNEQFF.

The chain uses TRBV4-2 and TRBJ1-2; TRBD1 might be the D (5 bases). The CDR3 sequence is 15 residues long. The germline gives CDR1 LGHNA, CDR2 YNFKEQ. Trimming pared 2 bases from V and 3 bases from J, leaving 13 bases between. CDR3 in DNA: TGTGCCAGCAGCCAAAACGGGGGGAAGCACTATGGCTACACCTTC. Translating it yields CASSQNGGKHYGYTF.

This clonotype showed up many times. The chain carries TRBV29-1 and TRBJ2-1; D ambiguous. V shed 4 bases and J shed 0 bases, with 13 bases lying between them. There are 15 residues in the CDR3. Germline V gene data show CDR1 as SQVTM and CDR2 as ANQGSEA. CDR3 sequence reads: CSVVAGPSSYNEQFF. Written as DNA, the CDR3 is TGCAGCGTTGTCGCAGGCCCAAGCTCCTACAATGAGCAGTTCTTC.

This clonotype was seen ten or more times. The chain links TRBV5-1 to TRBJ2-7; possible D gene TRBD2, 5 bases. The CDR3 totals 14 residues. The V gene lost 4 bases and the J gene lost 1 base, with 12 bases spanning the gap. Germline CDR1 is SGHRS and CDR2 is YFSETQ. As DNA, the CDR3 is TGCGCCAGCAGCCTAACTAGTAAATCCTACGAGCAGTACTTC. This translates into CASSLTSKSYEQYF.

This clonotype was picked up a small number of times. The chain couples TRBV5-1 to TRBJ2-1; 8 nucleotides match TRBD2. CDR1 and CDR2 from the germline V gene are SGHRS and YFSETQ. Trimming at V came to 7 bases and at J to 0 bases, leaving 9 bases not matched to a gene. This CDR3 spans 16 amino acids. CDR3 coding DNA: TGCGCCAGCCGCTCAAGCGGGGGTAGCTCCTACAATGAGCAGTTCTTC. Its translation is CASRSSGGSSYNEQFF.

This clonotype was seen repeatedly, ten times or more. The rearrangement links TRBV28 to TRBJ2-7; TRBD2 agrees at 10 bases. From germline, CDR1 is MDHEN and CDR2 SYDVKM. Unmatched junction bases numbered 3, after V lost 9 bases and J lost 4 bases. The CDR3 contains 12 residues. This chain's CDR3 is CASTTSGYEQYF. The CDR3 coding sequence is TGTGCCAGTACGACTAGCGGGTACGAGCAGTACTTC.

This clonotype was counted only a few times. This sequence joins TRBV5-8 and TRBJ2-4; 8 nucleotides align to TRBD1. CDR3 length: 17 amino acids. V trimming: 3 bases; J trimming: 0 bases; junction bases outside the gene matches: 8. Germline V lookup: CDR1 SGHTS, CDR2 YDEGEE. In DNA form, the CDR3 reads TGTGCCAGCAGCTCCCAGACAGGGGATATAGCCAAAAACATTCAGTACTTC. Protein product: CASSSQTGDIAKNIQYF.